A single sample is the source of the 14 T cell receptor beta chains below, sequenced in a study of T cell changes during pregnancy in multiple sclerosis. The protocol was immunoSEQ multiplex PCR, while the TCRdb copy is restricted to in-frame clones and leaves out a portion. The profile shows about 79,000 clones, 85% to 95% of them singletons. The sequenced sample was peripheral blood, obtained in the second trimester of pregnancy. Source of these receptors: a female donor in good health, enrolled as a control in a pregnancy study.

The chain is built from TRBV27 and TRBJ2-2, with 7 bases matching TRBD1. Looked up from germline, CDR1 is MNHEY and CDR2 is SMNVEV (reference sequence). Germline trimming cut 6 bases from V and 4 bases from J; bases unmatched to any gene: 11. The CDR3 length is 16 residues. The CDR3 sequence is CASRSEQGLRTGELFF. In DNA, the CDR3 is TGTGCCAGCAGGAGTGAACAGGGGTTGCGCACCGGGGAGCTGTTTTTT.

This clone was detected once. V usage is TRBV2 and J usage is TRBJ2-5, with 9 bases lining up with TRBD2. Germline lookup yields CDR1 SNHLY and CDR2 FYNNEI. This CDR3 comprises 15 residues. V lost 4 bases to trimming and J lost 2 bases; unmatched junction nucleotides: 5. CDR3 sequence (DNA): TGTGCCAGCAGTGGAAGGCTAGCGGGGCAAGAGACCCAGTACTTC. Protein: CASSGRLAGQETQYF. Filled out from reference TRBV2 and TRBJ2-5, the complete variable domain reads EPEVTQTPSHQVTQMGQEVILRCVPISNHLYFYWYRQILGQKVEFLVSFYNNEISEKSEIFDDQFSVERPDGSNFTLKIRSTKLEDSAMYFCASSGRLAGQETQYFGPGTRLLVL.

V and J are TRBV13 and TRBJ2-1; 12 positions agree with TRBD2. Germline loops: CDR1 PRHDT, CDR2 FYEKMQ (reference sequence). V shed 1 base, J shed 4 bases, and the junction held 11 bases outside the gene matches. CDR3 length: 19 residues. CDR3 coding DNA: TGTGCCAGCAGCTTAGTCTCTAGCGGGGGGGTCGGTGGTTACAATGAGCAGTTCTTC. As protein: CASSLVSSGGVGGYNEQFF.

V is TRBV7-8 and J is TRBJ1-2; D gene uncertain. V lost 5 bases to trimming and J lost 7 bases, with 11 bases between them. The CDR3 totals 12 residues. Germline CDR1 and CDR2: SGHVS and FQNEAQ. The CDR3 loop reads CASSTRMSGYTF. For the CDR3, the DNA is TGTGCCAGCAGCACCAGGATGTCTGGCTACACCTTC. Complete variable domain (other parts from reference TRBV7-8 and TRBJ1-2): GAGVSQSPRYKVAKRGQDVALRCDPISGHVSLFWYQQALGQGPEFLTYFQNEAQLDKSGLPSDRFFAERPEGSVSTLKIQRTQQEDSAVYLCASSTRMSGYTFGSGTRLTVV.

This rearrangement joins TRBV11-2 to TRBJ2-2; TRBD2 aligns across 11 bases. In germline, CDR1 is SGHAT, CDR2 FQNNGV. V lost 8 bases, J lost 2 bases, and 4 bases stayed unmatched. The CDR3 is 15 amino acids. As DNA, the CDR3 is TGTGCCAGCCTTACTAGCGGGGGCAACACCGGGGAGCTGTTTTTT. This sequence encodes CASLTSGGNTGELFF.

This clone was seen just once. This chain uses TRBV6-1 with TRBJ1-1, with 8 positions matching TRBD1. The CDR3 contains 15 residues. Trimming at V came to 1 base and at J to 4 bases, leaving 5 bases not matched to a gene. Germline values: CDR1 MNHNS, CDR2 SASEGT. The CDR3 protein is CASSEGTGRVTEAFF. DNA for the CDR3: TGTGCCAGCAGTGAAGGGACAGGGCGAGTCACTGAAGCTTTCTTT.

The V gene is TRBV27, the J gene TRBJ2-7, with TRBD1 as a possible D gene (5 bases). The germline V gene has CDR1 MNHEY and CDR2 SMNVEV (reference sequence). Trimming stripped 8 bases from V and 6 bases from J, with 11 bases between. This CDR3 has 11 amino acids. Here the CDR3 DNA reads TGTGCCAGCCACGTAGGGGCCGAGCAGTACTTC. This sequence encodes CASHVGAEQYF.

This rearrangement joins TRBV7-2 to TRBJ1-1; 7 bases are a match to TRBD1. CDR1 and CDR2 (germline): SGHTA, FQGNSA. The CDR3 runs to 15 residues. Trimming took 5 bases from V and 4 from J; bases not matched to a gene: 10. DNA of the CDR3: TGTGCCAGCAGCCAAGTGGGACAGCCGCGCACTGAAGCTTTCTTT. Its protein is CASSQVGQPRTEAFF.

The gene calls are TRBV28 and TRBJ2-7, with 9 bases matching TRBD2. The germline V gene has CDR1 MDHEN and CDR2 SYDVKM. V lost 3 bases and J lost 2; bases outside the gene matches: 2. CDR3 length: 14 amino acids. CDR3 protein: CASSFSGGAYEQYF. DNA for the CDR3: TGTGCCAGCAGTTTTAGCGGGGGTGCCTACGAGCAGTACTTC.

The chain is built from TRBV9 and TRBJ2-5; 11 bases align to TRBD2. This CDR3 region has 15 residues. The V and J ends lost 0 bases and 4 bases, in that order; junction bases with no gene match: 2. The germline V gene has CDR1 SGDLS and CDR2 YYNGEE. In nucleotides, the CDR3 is TGTGCCAGCAGCGTAGAGACTAGCGGGGCAGAGACCCAGTACTTC. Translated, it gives CASSVETSGAETQYF.

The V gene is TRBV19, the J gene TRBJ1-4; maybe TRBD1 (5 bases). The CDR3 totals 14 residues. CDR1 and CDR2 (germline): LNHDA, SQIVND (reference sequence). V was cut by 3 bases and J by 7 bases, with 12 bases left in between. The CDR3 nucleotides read TGTGCCAGTAGTATGGGCTTCCAGGGTGAAAAACTGTTTTTT. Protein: CASSMGFQGEKLFF.

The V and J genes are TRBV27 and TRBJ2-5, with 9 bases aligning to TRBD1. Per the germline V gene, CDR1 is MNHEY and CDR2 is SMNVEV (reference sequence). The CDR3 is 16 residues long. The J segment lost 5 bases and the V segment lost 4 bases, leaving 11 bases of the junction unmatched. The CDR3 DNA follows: TGTGCCAGCAGTTCAACCGGGACAGGGAAAAGTGAGACCCAGTACTTC. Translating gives CASSSTGTGKSETQYF.

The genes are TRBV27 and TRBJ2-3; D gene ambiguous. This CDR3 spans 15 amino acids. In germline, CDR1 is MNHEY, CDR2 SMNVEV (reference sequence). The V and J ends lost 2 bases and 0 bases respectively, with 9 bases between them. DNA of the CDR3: TGTGCCAGCAGTTTAGGCTCGTCTAGCACAGATACGCAGTATTTT. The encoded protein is CASSLGSSSTDTQYF.

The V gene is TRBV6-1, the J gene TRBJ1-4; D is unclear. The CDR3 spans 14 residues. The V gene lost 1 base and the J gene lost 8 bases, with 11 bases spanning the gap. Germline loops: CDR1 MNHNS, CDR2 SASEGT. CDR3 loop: CASSEGGVGEKLFF. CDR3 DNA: TGTGCCAGCAGTGAAGGCGGCGTCGGGGAAAAACTGTTTTTT.